Listed below are T cell receptor beta chains from one sample, sequenced in a study of naive and memory T cell subsets. TCRdb recomputed calls from the UMI-ligation and nested PCR reads with MiXCR, one row per CDR3 protein. The sample records more than 25,000 distinct CDR3 sequences, roughly 5.2% being singletons. The sequencing input was blood. The receptors shown here come from an adult in good health. Both conserved end residues are part of each CDR3. The D gene is left open where the match is weak. Size is stated for part of the rows, as once, few or many counts, or as a class when the clone is expanded.

J | V | size | D | length | CDR3 | DNA
TRBJ2-3 | TRBV11-2 | many | - | 13 | CASSLDRPDTQYF | TGTGCCAGCAGCTTAGATCGACCAGATACGCAGTATTTT
TRBJ1-1 | TRBV19 | - | - | 15 | CASSPTADLDTEAFF | TGTGCCAGTAGTCCCACGGCCGACTTGGACACTGAAGCTTTCTTT
TRBJ2-7 | TRBV28 | many | TRBD1 | 13 | CATPGQGGDEQYF | TGTGCCACCCCGGGACAGGGTGGGGACGAGCAGTACTTC
TRBJ2-5 | TRBV29-1 | many | - | 16 | CSVEGRGEAQKETQYF | TGCAGCGTTGAAGGGAGGGGGGAAGCCCAGAAAGAGACCCAGTACTTC
TRBJ1-4 | TRBV6-5 | many | TRBD1 | 16 | CASSRDRAGLNEKLFF | TGTGCCAGCAGTAGAGACAGGGCCGGATTAAATGAAAAACTGTTTTTT
TRBJ1-4 | TRBV6-5 | many | - | 16 | CASSYSLGATNEKLFF | TGTGCCAGCAGTTACTCGTTGGGCGCAACTAATGAAAAACTGTTTTTT
TRBJ1-1 | TRBV5-4 | - | - | 18 | CASSSGGGGLTLNTEAFF | TGTGCCAGCAGCTCCGGTGGTGGGGGACTGACTCTGAACACTGAAGCTTTCTTT
TRBJ2-7 | TRBV3-1 | few | - | 11 | CVSSQVSEQYF | TGTGTCAGCAGCCAAGTATCCGAGCAGTACTTC
TRBJ2-7 | TRBV7-9 | many | TRBD1 | 14 | CASSLDRGNHEQYF | TGTGCCAGCAGCTTGGACAGGGGCAACCACGAGCAGTACTTC
TRBJ2-5 | TRBV6-1 | many | - | 15 | CASSEAVGGRQTQYF | TGTGCCAGCAGTGAAGCCGTAGGGGGGCGCCAGACCCAGTACTTC
TRBJ2-1 | TRBV2 | many | TRBD2 | 16 | CASTELAGEAYNEQFF | TGTGCCAGCACCGAATTAGCGGGAGAAGCCTACAATGAGCAGTTCTTC
TRBJ2-1 | TRBV20-1 | few | - | 13 | CSARPPEERSGLF | TGCAGTGCTAGACCACCTGAGGAGCGAAGTGGGCTCTTC
TRBJ2-7 | TRBV7-9 | - | - | 14 | CTSSLGIGIHEQYF | TGTACCAGCAGCTTAGGGATAGGGATTCACGAGCAGTACTTC
TRBJ2-5 | TRBV12-3/TRBV12-4 | many | TRBD2 | 13 | CASSRSGGGTQYF | TGTGCCAGCAGCCGCAGCGGGGGCGGGACCCAGTACTTC